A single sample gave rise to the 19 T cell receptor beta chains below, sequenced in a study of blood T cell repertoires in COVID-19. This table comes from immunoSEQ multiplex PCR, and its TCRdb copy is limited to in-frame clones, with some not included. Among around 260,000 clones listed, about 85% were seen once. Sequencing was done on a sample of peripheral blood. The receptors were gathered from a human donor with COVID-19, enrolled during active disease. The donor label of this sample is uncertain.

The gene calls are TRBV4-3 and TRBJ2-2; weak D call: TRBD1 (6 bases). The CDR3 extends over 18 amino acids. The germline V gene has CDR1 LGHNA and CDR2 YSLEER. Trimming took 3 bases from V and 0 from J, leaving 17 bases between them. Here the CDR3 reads CASSQGAKGYSNTGELFF. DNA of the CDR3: TGCGCCAGCAGCCAGGGGGCAAAGGGTTACTCGAACACCGGGGAGCTGTTTTTT.

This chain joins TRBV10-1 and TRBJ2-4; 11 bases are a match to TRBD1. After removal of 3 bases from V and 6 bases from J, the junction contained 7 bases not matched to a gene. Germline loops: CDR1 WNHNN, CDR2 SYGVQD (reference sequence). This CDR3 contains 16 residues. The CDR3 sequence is CASSDARTGGGNIQYF. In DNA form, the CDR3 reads TGCGCCAGCAGTGATGCGAGGACAGGGGGCGGAAACATTCAGTACTTC.

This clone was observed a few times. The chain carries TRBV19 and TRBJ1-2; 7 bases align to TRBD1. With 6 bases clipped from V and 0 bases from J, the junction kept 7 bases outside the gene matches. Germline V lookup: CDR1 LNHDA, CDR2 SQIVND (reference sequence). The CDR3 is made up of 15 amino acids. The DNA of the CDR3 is TGTGCCAGTAGGGATCCGGGACAGCCTAACTATGGCTACACCTTC. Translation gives CASRDPGQPNYGYTF.

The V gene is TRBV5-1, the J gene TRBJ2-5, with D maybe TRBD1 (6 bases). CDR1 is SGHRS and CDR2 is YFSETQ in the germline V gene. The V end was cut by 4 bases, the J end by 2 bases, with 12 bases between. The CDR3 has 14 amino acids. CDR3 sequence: CASSEGGGQETQYF. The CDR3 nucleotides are TGCGCCAGCAGCGAAGGGGGTGGACAAGAGACCCAGTACTTC.

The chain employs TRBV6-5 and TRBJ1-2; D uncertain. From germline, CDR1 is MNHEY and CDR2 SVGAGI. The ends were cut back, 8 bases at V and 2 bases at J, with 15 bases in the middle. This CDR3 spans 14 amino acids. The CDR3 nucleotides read TGTGCCAGCGCATTTTTATCGGTGAACTATGGCTACACCTTC. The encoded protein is CASAFLSVNYGYTF.

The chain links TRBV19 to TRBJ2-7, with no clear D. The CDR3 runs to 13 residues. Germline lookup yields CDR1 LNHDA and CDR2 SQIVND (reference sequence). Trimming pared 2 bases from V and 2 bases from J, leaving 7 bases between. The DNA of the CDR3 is TGTGCCAGTAGTATAAAACTACCCTACGAGCAGTACTTC. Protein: CASSIKLPYEQYF.

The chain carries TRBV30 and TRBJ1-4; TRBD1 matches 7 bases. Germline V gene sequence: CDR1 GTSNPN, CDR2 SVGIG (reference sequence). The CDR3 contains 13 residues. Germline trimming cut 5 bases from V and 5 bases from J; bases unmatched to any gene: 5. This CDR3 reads CAWPGQKNEKLFF. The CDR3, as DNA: TGTGCCTGGCCGGGACAGAAGAATGAAAAACTGTTTTTT.

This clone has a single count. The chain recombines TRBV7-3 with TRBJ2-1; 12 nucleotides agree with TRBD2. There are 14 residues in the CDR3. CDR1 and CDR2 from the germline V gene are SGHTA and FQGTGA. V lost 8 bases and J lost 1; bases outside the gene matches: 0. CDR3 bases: TGTGCCAGCGGACTAGCGGGGTCCTACAATGAGCAGTTCTTC. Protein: CASGLAGSYNEQFF.

CDR3 sequence: CASSLRLAGIGEQFF. The CDR3 nucleotides read TGTGCCAGCAGCTTAAGACTAGCGGGAATTGGTGAGCAGTTCTTC. The chain uses TRBV7-3 and TRBJ2-1; 11 bases are shared with TRBD2. This CDR3 contains 15 residues. V lost 1 base to trimming and J lost 9 bases; unmatched junction nucleotides: 5. CDR1 and CDR2 from the germline V gene are SGHTA and FQGTGA.

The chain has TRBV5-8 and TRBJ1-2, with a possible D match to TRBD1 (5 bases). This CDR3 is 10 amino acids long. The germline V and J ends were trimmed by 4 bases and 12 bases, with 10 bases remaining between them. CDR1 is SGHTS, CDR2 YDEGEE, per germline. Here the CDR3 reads CASSLGQNTF. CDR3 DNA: TGTGCCAGCAGCCTTGGACAAAACACCTTC.

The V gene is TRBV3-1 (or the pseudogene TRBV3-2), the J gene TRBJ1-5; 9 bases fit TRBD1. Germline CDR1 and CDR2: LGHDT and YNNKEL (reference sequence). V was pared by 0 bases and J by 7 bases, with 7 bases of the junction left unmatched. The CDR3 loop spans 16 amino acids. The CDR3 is CASSQDRTGGGQPQHF. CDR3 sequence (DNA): TGTGCCAGCAGCCAAGATCGAACAGGGGGCGGGCAGCCCCAGCATTTT.

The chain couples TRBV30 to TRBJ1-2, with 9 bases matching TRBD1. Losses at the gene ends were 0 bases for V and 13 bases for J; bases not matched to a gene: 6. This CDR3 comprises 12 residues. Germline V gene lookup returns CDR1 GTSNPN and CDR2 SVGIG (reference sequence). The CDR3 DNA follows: TGTGCCTGGAGTGTAATCTCGACAGGGGGCACCTTC. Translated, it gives CAWSVISTGGTF.

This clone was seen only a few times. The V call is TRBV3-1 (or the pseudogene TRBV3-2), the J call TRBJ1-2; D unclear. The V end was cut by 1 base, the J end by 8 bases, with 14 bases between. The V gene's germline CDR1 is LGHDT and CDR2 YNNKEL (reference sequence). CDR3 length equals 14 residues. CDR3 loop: CASSQARGSGGYTF. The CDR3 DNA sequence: TGTGCCAGCAGCCAAGCACGGGGAAGTGGAGGCTACACCTTC.

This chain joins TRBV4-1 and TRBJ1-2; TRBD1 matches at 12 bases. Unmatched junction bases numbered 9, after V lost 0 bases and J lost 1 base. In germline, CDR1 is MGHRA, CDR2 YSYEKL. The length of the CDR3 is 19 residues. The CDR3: CASSQDRRGQGALNYGYTF. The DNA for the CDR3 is TGCGCCAGCAGCCAAGATCGCAGGGGACAGGGGGCGCTTAACTATGGCTACACCTTC.

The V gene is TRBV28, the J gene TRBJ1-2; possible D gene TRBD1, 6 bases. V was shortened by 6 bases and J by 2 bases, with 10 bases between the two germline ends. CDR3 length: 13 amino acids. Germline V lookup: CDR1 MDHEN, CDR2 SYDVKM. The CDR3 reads CASRTGRNYGYTF. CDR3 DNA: TGTGCCAGCAGGACAGGACGGAACTATGGCTACACCTTC.

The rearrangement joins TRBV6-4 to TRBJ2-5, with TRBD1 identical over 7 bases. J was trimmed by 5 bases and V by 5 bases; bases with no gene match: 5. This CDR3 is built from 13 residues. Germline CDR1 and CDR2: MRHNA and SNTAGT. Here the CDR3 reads CASSSHRGETQYF. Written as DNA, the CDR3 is TGTGCCAGCAGTTCCCACAGGGGCGAGACCCAGTACTTC.

The CDR3: CASRGLGGKLFF. DNA of the CDR3: TGTGCCAGCAGGGGATTAGGGGGAAAACTGTTTTTT. This rearrangement joins TRBV27 to TRBJ1-4; D possibly corresponds to TRBD1 (6 bases). Germline CDR1 and CDR2: MNHEY and SMNVEV (reference sequence). V was trimmed by 6 bases and J by 10 bases, leaving 12 bases between them. The CDR3 has 12 residues.

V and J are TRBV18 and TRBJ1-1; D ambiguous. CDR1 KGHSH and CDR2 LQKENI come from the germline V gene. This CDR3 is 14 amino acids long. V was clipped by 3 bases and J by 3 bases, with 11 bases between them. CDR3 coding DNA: TGTGCCAGCTCACCCCTAGAGGGATACACTGAAGCTTTCTTT. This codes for CASSPLEGYTEAFF.

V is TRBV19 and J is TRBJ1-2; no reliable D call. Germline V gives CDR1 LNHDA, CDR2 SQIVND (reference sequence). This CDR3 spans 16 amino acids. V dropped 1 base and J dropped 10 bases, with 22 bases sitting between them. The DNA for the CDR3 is TGTGCCAGTAGTATAGGAATCGGTGGGGAGTTTGAGGTCTACACCTTC. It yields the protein CASSIGIGGEFEVYTF.